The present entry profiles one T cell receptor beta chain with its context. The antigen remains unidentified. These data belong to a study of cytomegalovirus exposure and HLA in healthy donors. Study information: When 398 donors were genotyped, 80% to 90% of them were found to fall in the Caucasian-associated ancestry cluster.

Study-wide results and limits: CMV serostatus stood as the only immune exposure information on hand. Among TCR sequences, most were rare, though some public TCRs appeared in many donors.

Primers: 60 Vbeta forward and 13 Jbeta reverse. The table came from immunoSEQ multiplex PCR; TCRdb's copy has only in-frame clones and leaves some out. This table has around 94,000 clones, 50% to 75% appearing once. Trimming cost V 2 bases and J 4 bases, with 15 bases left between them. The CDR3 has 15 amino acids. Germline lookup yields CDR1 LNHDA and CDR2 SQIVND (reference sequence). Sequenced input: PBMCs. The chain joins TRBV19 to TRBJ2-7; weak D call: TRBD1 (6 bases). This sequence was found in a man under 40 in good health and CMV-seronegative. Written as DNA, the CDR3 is TGTGCCAGTAGTATACAGGGGAGAGGGAAGTACGAGCAGTACTTC. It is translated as CASSIQGRGKYEQYF.